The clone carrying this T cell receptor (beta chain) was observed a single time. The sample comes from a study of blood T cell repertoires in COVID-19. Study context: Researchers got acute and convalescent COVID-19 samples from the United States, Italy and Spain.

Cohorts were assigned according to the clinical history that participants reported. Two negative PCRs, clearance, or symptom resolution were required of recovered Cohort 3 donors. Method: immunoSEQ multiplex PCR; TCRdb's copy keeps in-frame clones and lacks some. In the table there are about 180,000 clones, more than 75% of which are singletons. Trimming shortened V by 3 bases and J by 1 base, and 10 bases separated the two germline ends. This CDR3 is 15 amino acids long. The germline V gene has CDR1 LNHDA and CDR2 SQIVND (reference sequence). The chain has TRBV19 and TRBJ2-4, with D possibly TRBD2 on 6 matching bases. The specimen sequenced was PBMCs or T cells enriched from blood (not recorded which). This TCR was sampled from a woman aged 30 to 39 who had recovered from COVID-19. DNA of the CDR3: TGTGCCAGTAGTATCGCGGGATTGGCCAAAAACATTCAGTACTTC. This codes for CASSIAGLAKNIQYF. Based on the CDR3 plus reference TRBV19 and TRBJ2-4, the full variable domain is DGGITQSPKYLFRKEGQNVTLSCEQNLNHDAMYWYRQDPGQGLRLIYYSQIVNDFQKGDIAEGYSVSREKKESFPLTVTSAQKNPTAFYLCASSIAGLAKNIQYFGAGTRLSVL.